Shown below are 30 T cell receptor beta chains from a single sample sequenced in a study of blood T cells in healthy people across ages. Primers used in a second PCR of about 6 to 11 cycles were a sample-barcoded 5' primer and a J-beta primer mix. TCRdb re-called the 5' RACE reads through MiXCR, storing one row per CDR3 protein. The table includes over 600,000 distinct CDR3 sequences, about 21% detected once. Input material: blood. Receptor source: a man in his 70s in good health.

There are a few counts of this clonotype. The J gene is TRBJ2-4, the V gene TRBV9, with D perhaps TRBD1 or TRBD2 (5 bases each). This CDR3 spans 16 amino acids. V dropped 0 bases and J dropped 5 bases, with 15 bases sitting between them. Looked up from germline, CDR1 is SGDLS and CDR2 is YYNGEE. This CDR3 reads CASSVASGSGQNIQYF. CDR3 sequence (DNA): TGTGCCAGCAGCGTAGCTTCGGGGTCAGGGCAAAACATTCAGTACTTC.

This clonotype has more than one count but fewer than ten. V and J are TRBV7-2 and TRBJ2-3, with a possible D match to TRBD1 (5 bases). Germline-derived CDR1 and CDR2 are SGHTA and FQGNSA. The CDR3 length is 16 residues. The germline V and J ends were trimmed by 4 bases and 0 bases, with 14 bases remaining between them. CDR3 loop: CASSSTSRASTDTQYF. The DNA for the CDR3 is TGTGCCAGCAGCTCAACCTCCAGGGCTAGCACAGATACGCAGTATTTT.

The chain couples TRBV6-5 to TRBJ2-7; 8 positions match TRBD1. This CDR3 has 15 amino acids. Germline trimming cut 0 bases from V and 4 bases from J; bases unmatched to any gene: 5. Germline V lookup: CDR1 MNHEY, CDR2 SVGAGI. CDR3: CASSYSGQASYEQYF. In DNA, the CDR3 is TGTGCCAGCAGTTACTCGGGACAGGCCTCTTACGAGCAGTACTTC.

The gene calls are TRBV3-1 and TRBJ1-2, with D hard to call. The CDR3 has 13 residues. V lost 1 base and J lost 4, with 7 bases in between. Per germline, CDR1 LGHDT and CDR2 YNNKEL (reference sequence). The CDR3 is CASSQAPVYGYTF. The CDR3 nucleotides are TGTGCCAGCAGCCAAGCGCCTGTCTATGGCTACACCTTC.

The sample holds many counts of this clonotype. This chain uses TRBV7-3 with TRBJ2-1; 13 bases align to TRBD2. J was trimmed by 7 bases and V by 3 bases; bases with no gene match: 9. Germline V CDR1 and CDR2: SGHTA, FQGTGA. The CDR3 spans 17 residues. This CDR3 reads CASSFDPGLAGLNEQFF. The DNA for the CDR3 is TGTGCCAGCAGCTTTGATCCGGGACTAGCGGGATTAAATGAGCAGTTCTTC.

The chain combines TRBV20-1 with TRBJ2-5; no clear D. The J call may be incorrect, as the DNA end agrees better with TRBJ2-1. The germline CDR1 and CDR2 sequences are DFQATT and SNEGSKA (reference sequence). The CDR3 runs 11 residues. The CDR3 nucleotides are TGCAGTGCTAGTACCCGGGCTGAGCAGTTCTTC. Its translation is CSASTRAEQFF.

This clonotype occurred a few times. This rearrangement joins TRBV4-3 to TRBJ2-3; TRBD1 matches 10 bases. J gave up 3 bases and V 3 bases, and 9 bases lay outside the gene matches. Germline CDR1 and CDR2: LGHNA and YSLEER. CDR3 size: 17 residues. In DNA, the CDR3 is TGCGCCAGCAGCCATCTAGACAGGGGGCCGGGGACAGATACGCAGTATTTT. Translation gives CASSHLDRGPGTDTQYF.

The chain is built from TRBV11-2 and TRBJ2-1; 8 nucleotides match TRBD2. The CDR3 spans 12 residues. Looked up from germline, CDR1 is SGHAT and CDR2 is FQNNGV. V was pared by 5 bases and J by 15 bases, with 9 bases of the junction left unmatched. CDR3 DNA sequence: TGTGCCAGCAGCACTAGTGGGACTAGGCGGTTCTTC. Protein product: CASSTSGTRRFF.

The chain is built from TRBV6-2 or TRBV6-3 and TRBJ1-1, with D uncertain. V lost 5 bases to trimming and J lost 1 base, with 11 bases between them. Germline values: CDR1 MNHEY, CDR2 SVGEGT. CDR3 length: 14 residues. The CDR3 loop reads CASSIPGQNTEAFF. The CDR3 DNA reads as TGTGCCAGCAGTATACCGGGCCAGAACACTGAAGCTTTCTTT.

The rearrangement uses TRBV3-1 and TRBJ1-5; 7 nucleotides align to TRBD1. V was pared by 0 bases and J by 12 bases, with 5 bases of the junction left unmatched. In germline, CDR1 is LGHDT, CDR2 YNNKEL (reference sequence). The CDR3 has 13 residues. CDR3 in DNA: TGTGCCAGCAGCCAAGATCGACAGGGTATCCAGCATTTT. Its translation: CASSQDRQGIQHF.

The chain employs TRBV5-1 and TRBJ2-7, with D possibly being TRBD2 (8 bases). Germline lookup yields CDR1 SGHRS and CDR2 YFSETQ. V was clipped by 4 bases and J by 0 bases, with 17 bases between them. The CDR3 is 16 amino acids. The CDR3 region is CASSPGGDSFSYEQYF. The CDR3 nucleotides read TGCGCCAGCAGCCCGGGAGGGGACAGCTTCTCCTACGAGCAGTACTTC.

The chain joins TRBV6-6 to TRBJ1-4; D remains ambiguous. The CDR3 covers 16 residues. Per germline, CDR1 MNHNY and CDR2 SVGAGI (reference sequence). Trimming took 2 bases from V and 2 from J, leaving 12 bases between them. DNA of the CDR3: TGTGCCAGCAGTTACCCCATTAAGGGCACTAATGAAAAACTGTTTTTT. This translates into CASSYPIKGTNEKLFF.

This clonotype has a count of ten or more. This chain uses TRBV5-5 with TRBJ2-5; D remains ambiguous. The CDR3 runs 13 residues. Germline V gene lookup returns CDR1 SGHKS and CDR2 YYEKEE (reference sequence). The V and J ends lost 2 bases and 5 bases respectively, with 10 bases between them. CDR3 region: CASSFESRETQYF. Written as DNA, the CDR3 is TGTGCCAGCAGCTTCGAATCTCGGGAGACCCAGTACTTC.

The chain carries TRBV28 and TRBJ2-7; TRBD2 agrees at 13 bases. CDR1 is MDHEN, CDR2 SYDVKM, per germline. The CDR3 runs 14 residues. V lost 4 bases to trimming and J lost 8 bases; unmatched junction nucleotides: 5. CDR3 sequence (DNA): TGTGCCAGCAGTTGGGGACTAGCGGGAAAGAAGCAGTACTTC. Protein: CASSWGLAGKKQYF.

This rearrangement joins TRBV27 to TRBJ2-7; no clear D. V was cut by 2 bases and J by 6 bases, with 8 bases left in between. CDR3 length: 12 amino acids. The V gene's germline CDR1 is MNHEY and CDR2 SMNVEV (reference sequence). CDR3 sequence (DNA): TGTGCCAGCAGTTTAAAGAATCCCGAGCAGTACTTC. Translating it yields CASSLKNPEQYF.

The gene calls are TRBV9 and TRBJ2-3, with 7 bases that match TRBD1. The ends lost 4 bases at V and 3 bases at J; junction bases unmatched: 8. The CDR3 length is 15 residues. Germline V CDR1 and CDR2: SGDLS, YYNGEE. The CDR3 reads CASSYTGAQTDTQYF. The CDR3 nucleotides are TGTGCCAGCAGCTATACAGGGGCGCAGACAGATACGCAGTATTTT.

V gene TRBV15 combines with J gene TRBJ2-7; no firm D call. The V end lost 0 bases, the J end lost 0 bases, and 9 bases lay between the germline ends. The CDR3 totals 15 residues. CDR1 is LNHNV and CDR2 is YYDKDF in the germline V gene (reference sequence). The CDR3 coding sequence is TGTGCCACCAGCAGAGATCCGGGCTCCTCCTACGAGCAGTACTTC. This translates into CATSRDPGSSYEQYF.

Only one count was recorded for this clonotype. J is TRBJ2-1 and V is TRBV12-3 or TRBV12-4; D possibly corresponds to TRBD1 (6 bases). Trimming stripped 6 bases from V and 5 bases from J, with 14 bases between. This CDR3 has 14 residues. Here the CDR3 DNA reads TGTGCCAGCAGCCGGACAGCCTCAAACAATGAGCAGTTCTTC. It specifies CASSRTASNNEQFF.

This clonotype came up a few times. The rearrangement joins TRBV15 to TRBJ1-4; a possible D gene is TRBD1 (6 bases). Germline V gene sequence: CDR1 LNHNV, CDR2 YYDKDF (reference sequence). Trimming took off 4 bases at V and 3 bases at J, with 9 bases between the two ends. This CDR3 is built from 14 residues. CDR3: CATSIGQSNEKLFF. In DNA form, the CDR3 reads TGTGCCACCAGCATAGGACAGTCTAATGAAAAACTGTTTTTT. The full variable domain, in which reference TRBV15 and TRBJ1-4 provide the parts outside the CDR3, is DAMVIQNPRYQVTQFGKPVTLSCSQTLNHNVMYWYQQKSSQAPKLLFHYYDKDFNNEADTPDNFQSRRPNTSFCFLDIRSPGLGDTAMYLCATSIGQSNEKLFFGSGTQLSVL.

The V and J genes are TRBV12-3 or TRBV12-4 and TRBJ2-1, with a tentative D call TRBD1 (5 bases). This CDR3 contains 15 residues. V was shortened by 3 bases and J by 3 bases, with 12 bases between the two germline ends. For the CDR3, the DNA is TGTGCCAGCAGTTTGGGGCAGAGACTCTACAATGAGCAGTTCTTC. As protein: CASSLGQRLYNEQFF.

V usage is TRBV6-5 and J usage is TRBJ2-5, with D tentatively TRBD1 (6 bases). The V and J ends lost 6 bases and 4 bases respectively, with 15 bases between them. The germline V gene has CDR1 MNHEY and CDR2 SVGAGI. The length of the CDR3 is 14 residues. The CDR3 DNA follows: TGTGCCAGCAGCATCTCGAGGGGGAGAGAGACCCAGTACTTC. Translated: CASSISRGRETQYF.

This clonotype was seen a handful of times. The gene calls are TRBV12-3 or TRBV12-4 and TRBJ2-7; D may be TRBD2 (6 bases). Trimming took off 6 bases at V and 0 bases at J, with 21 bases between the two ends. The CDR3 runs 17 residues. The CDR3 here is CASRTGLLAISSYEQYF. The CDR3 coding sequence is TGTGCCAGCAGAACCGGGCTGCTAGCGATCAGCTCCTACGAGCAGTACTTC.

The CDR3 DNA reads TGTGCCAGCAGCCGACACGGGGCGGATGGCTACACCTTC. This translates into CASSRHGADGYTF. J is TRBJ1-2 and V is TRBV12-3 or TRBV12-4; the D gene is possibly TRBD1 (5 bases). V shed 6 bases and J shed 6 bases, with 14 bases lying between them. The CDR3 totals 13 residues.

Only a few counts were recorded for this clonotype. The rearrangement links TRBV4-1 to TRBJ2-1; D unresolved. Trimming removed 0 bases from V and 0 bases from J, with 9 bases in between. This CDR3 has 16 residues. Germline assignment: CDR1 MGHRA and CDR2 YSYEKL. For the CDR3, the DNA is TGCGCCAGCAGCCAAGATGAGCTGATCTCCTACAATGAGCAGTTCTTC. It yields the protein CASSQDELISYNEQFF.

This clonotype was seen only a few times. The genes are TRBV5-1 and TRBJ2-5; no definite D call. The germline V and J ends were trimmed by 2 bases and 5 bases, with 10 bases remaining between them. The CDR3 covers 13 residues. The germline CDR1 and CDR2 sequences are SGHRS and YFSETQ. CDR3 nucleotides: TGCGCCAGCAGCTTCCAGGTCCGGGAGACCCAGTACTTC. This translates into CASSFQVRETQYF.

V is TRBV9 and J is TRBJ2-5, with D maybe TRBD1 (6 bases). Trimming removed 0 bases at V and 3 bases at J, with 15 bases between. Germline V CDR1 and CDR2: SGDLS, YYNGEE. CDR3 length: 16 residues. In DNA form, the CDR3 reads TGTGCCAGCAGCGTAGAGGACAGCCCGTATAAAGAGACCCAGTACTTC. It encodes CASSVEDSPYKETQYF.

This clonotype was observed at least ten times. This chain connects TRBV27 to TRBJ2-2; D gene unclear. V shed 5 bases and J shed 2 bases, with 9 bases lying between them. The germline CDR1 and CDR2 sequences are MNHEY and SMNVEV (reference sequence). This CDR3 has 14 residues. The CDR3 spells CASSPTYNTGELFF. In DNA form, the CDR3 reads TGTGCCAGCAGTCCCACATATAACACCGGGGAGCTGTTTTTT.

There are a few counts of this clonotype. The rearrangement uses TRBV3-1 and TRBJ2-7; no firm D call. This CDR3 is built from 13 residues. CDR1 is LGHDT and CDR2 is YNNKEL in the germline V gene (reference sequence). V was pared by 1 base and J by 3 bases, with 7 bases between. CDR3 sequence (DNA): TGTGCCAGCAGCCAAGTTCTAGACTACGAGCAGTACTTC. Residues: CASSQVLDYEQYF.

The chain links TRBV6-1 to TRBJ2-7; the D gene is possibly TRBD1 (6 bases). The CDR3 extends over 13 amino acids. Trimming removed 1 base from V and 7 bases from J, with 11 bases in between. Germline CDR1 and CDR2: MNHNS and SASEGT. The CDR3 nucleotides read TGTGCCAGCAGTGAAGTGGGGGCGCAGGAGCAGTACTTC. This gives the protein CASSEVGAQEQYF.

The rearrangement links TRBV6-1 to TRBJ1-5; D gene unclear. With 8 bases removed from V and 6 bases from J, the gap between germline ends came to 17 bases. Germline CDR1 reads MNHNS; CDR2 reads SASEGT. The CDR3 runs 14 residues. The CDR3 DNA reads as TGTGCCAGCCTCTATGGAGGCGATGGTCAGCCCCAGCATTTT. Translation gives CASLYGGDGQPQHF.